The 28 T cell receptor beta chains presented below share a single source sample, sequenced in a study of T and B cells in COVID-19 patients. BIOMED2 TRB-A/B primer pools were used in multiplex TRB PCR. TCRdb itself ran the multiplex PCR reads through MiXCR, one entry per CDR3 protein. The sample has about 8,200 distinct CDR3 sequences; roughly two fifths are singletons. Blood genomic DNA input for TRB amplification was roughly 220-500 ng. Sequencing input: blood. All receptors come from a human donor who had recovered from COVID-19.

The genes are TRBV24-1 and TRBJ2-5; 9 positions agree with TRBD1. In germline, CDR1 is KGHDR, CDR2 SFDVKD. The length of the CDR3 is 13 residues. V dropped 9 bases and J dropped 3; count of bases not matched to a gene: 4. The CDR3 loop is CATEGDREETQYF. The CDR3 DNA sequence: TGTGCCACCGAGGGGGACAGGGAAGAGACCCAGTACTTC.

The chain uses TRBV6-5 and TRBJ1-2; unclear D gene. The CDR3 sequence is 14 residues long. With 0 bases removed from V and 2 bases from J, the gap between germline ends came to 7 bases. Looked up from germline, CDR1 is MNHEY and CDR2 is SVGAGI. CDR3 sequence: CASSYSKRNYGYTF. CDR3 nucleotides: TGTGCCAGCAGTTACTCGAAAAGGAACTATGGCTACACCTTC.

V gene TRBV27 combines with J gene TRBJ1-6, with 9 positions matching TRBD1. The CDR3 is 15 residues long. The germline V gene encodes CDR1 MNHEY and CDR2 SMNVEV (reference sequence). Trimming removed 4 bases from V and 9 bases from J; junction bases left unmatched: 7. The CDR3 is CASSSTQGASSPLHF. The CDR3 bases are TGTGCCAGCAGTTCCACACAGGGGGCGAGTTCACCCCTCCACTTT.

The V and J genes are TRBV6-1 and TRBJ2-1; unclear D gene. The ends were cut back, 6 bases at V and 5 bases at J, with 14 bases in the middle. Germline V gives CDR1 MNHNS, CDR2 SASEGT. The CDR3 consists of 14 residues. The DNA of the CDR3 is TGTGCCAGCAGCCCCGGGTGGGTCGACAATGAGCAGTTCTTC. Translated, it gives CASSPGWVDNEQFF.

About this clonotype itself: The junction shows a germline mismatch at one end, possibly a read error. The chain employs TRBV12-3 or TRBV12-4 and TRBJ1-1, with 11 bases matching TRBD1. The CDR3 consists of 13 residues. The chain's CDR3 is CDSSLRDRGVPFF. The DNA of the CDR3 is TGTGACAGCAGTTTAAGGGACAGGGGGGTTCCTTTCTTT.

This chain joins TRBV28 and TRBJ1-5, with 7 nucleotides matching TRBD1. Germline V gene lookup returns CDR1 MDHEN and CDR2 SYDVKM. The CDR3 has 15 residues. V lost 6 bases, J lost 0 bases, and 5 bases stayed unmatched. This CDR3 is CASSRGTASNQPQHF. The CDR3 nucleotides are TGTGCCAGCAGCCGGGGGACAGCTAGCAATCAGCCCCAGCATTTT.

The V gene is TRBV15, the J gene TRBJ2-7, with TRBD1 matching over 7 bases. The CDR3 is 17 residues long. Germline-derived CDR1 and CDR2 are LNHNV and YYDKDF (reference sequence). V dropped 1 base and J dropped 5; count of bases not matched to a gene: 14. CDR3 in DNA: TGTGCCACCAGCAGAGTTACAGACAGGGCCTTGGGGAACGAGCAGTACGTC. Protein product: CATSRVTDRALGNEQYV.

The V gene is TRBV6-5, the J gene TRBJ2-7, with no clear D. Germline values: CDR1 MNHEY, CDR2 SVGAGI. This CDR3 has 14 residues. With 5 bases removed from V and 4 bases from J, the gap between germline ends came to 15 bases. This chain's CDR3 is CASSEAPRIYEQYF. The DNA of the CDR3 is TGTGCCAGCAGTGAAGCGCCAAGGATTTACGAGCAGTACTTC.

Concerning this clonotype itself: The junction does not match germline at one end; this may be a read error. CDR3 sequence (DNA): TGTACCAGCAGTTACGTCGCACCGGGACAGGGGAGGCACGAGCAGTACTTC. Residues: CTSSYVAPGQGRHEQYF. This chain links TRBV6-5 with TRBJ2-7; the match to TRBD1 covers 10 bases. This CDR3 has 17 residues. Germline CDR1 is MNHEY and CDR2 is SVGAGI.

V is TRBV29-1 and J is TRBJ2-7; 12 bases are shared with TRBD1. CDR1 is SQVTM and CDR2 is ANQGSEA in the germline V gene. CDR3 length: 12 amino acids. J gave up 5 bases and V 7 bases, and 3 bases lay outside the gene matches. The CDR3 DNA reads as TGCAGCGCGGGACAGGGGGCCAACGAGCAGTACTTC. Its translation: CSAGQGANEQYF.

This clonotype was picked up a small number of times. The gene calls are TRBV6-2 or TRBV6-3 and TRBJ2-7, with D tentatively TRBD1 (5 bases). Trimming pared 6 bases from V and 2 bases from J, leaving 11 bases between. Germline lookup yields CDR1 MNHEY and CDR2 SVGEGT. The CDR3 consists of 13 residues. Here the CDR3 reads CASSPQEPYEQYF. CDR3 in DNA: TGTGCCAGCAGCCCACAGGAGCCCTACGAGCAGTACTTC.

This clonotype was seen only once. The V and J genes are TRBV29-1 and TRBJ1-2, with 7 bases that match TRBD1. V shed 6 bases, J shed 5 bases, and the junction held 6 bases outside the gene matches. This CDR3 is built from 12 residues. Per the germline V gene, CDR1 is SQVTM and CDR2 is ANQGSEA. The CDR3 reads CSVAGGPYGYTF. The CDR3 DNA follows: TGCAGCGTCGCAGGGGGACCGTATGGCTACACCTTC. The full variable domain, rest sourced from reference TRBV29-1 and TRBJ1-2, is SAVISQKPSRDICQRGTSLTIQCQVDSQVTMMFWYRQQPGQSLTLIATANQGSEATYESGFVIDKFPISRPNLTFSTLTVSNMSPEDSSIYLCSVAGGPYGYTFGSGTRLTVV.

This clonotype was seen a few times. The chain couples TRBV5-5 to TRBJ2-1; 7 nucleotides agree with TRBD1. The CDR3 contains 15 residues. Germline-derived CDR1 and CDR2 are SGHKS and YYEKEE (reference sequence). The J segment lost 1 base and the V segment lost 0 bases, leaving 1 base of the junction unmatched. CDR3 nucleotides: TGTGCCAGCAGCTTGGGGGACAGATCCTACAATGAGCAGTTCTTC. It encodes CASSLGDRSYNEQFF.

This clonotype has a handful of counts. The CDR3 DNA sequence: TGTGCCAGCAGTCTCAGGGATTTTAATGAGCAGTTCTTC. This codes for CASSLRDFNEQFF. V and J are TRBV12-3 or TRBV12-4 and TRBJ2-1; tentative D call: TRBD1 (5 bases). CDR3 size: 13 residues. V lost 5 bases to trimming and J lost 7 bases, with 12 bases between them.

The CDR3 region has the DNA TGTGCCAGCAGCCTGGAACAGTTCTACGAGCAGTACGTC. It specifies CASSLEQFYEQYV. The chain carries TRBV5-5 and TRBJ2-7; the D is unclear. The V gene's germline CDR1 is SGHKS and CDR2 YYEKEE (reference sequence). The CDR3 sequence is 13 residues long. Trimming removed 4 bases from V and 3 bases from J, with 11 bases in between.

This clonotype was found a few times. The V call is TRBV29-1, the J call TRBJ1-2, with 10 bases identical to TRBD1. The germline gives CDR1 SQVTM, CDR2 ANQGSEA. V lost 4 bases, J lost 4 bases, and 9 bases stayed unmatched. This CDR3 is built from 15 residues. CDR3 nucleotide sequence: TGCAGCGTTGGGCGACAGGGGGCTCCGGTCTATGGCTACACCTTC. Protein sequence: CSVGRQGAPVYGYTF. The full variable domain, its missing parts supplied by reference TRBV29-1 and TRBJ1-2, is SAVISQKPSRDICQRGTSLTIQCQVDSQVTMMFWYRQQPGQSLTLIATANQGSEATYESGFVIDKFPISRPNLTFSTLTVSNMSPEDSSIYLCSVGRQGAPVYGYTFGSGTRLTVV.

This clonotype has only a few counts. The chain employs TRBV7-9 and TRBJ2-3; D is undetermined. From germline, CDR1 is SEHNR and CDR2 FQNEAQ (reference sequence). V was shortened by 1 base and J by 2 bases, with 13 bases between the two germline ends. CDR3 size: 16 residues. Here the CDR3 reads CASSLDTTLFTDTQYF. The CDR3 DNA is TGTGCCAGCAGCTTAGATACGACACTTTTCACAGATACGCAGTATTTT.

By share, this clonotype counts as medium-sized. The V and J genes are TRBV12-3 or TRBV12-4 and TRBJ2-2; tentatively, D is TRBD1 (5 bases). Trimming took 3 bases from V and 2 from J, leaving 10 bases between them. This CDR3 has 15 amino acids. The CDR3 DNA reads as TGTGCCAGCAGTTTGGGGCAGGTTAACACCGGGGAGCTGTTTTTT. Its protein product is CASSLGQVNTGELFF.

This clonotype was counted only a few times. This rearrangement joins TRBV6-4 to TRBJ2-7, with TRBD2 matching 13 bases. CDR3 size: 15 residues. Germline CDR1 and CDR2: MRHNA and SNTAGT. The ends lost 5 bases at V and 2 bases at J; junction bases unmatched: 3. Written as DNA, the CDR3 is TGTGCCAGCAGTCGGACTAGCGGGGGCCCCTACGAGCAGTACGTC. It yields the protein CASSRTSGGPYEQYV.

This sequence joins TRBV6-2 or TRBV6-3 and TRBJ1-1; D is ambiguous. CDR3 size: 12 residues. The germline V gene encodes CDR1 MNHEY and CDR2 SVGEGT. V was pared by 6 bases and J by 0 bases, with 5 bases between. Here the CDR3 DNA reads TGTGCCAGCAGCCCAATGAACACTGAAGCTTTCTTT. Translated: CASSPMNTEAFF.

J is TRBJ2-4 and V is TRBV6-2 or TRBV6-3; D gene unclear. Germline V CDR1 and CDR2: MNHEY, SVGEGT. V lost 7 bases and J lost 6, with 10 bases in between. The CDR3 totals 12 residues. CDR3 bases: TGTGCCAGCACCCCCGGCAGAAACATTCAGTACTTC. Protein: CASTPGRNIQYF.

The table lists this clonotype with a few counts. This sequence joins TRBV12-3 or TRBV12-4 and TRBJ2-3; D may be TRBD2 (6 bases). The CDR3 has 16 residues. Between the trimmed V and J ends, which lost 5 bases and 0 bases, there was a span of 15 bases. The CDR3 region is CASSENSGTSTDTQYF. DNA for the CDR3: TGTGCCAGCAGTGAAAATAGCGGCACTAGCACAGATACGCAGTATTTT.

This clonotype was detected only a few times. The rearrangement uses TRBV7-9 and TRBJ1-6; tentatively, D is TRBD1 (5 bases). The CDR3 runs to 14 residues. CDR1 SEHNR and CDR2 FQNEAQ come from the germline V gene (reference sequence). The V and J ends lost 3 bases and 8 bases respectively, with 11 bases between them. The CDR3 here is CASSLVRVDSPLHF. The CDR3 DNA reads TGTGCCAGCAGCTTGGTCAGGGTGGATTCACCCCTCCACTTT.

The count of this clonotype is one. The chain links TRBV13 to TRBJ2-3; D not certain. V was pared by 6 bases and J by 9 bases, with 25 bases between. The CDR3 contains 16 residues. CDR1 is PRHDT and CDR2 is FYEKMQ in the germline V gene (reference sequence). The CDR3 here is CASRLTQTLPFGTQYF. As DNA, the CDR3 is TGTGCCAGCAGGTTGACCCAAACTCTCCCTTTTGGAACGCAGTATTTT.

A note on this clonotype: The junction differs from germline at one of its ends, possibly a read error. The chain combines TRBV19 with TRBJ2-3; no clear D. This CDR3 spans 11 amino acids. In germline, CDR1 is LNHDA, CDR2 SQIVND (reference sequence). CDR3 bases: TGCGCCAGTAGTATCGCCCACGATCTGTATTTT. Protein product: CASSIAHDLYF. Supplemented by reference TRBV19 and TRBJ2-3, the full variable domain reads DGGITQSPKYLFRKEGQNVTLSCEQNLNHDAMYWYRQDPGQGLRLIYYSQIVNDFQKGDIAEGYSVSREKKESFPLTVTSAQKNPTAFYLCASSIAHDLYFGPGTRLTVL.

This clonotype occurred a few times. The rearrangement joins TRBV12-3 or TRBV12-4 to TRBJ2-2, with no clear D. Trimming took 6 bases from V and 6 from J, leaving 17 bases between them. The CDR3 spans 15 residues. The CDR3 DNA sequence: TGTGCCAGCAGGTTCTCCACCCCGGCCGCCGGGGAGCTGTTTTTT. This codes for CASRFSTPAAGELFF.

This clonotype came up a few times. The J gene is TRBJ2-1, the V gene TRBV24-1; tentatively, D is TRBD1 or TRBD2 (5 bases each). Trimming pared 1 base from V and 6 bases from J, leaving 15 bases between. This CDR3 spans 16 amino acids. Germline values: CDR1 KGHDR, CDR2 SFDVKD. CDR3 amino acids: CATSDFRDRALNEQFF. The CDR3 DNA reads as TGTGCCACCAGTGATTTCCGGGACCGCGCACTCAATGAGCAGTTCTTC.

The chain links TRBV30 to TRBJ1-1; D is possibly TRBD1 (6 bases). CDR1 is GTSNPN, CDR2 SVGIG, per germline (reference sequence). The CDR3 length is 11 residues. Trimming took 1 base from V and 10 from J, leaving 10 bases between them. The CDR3 sequence: CAWSAGEAAFF. In nucleotides, the CDR3 is TGTGCCTGGAGTGCAGGGGAGGCAGCTTTCTTT.